The clone carrying this T cell receptor beta chain was seen at least ten times. Antigen specificity is unknown. Time point here: persistent/refractory GD, antithyroid drugs over 5 years with positive TRAb. There was RNA extracted from PBMCs, and the TCR library was made from it. One endocrinology department in Xi'an, China, was where patients came from. Assembly of TCR beta libraries relied on iRepertoire HTBI primers together with Arm-PCR of CDR3 regions. TCRdb passed the multiplex PCR reads through MiXCR, listing each CDR3 protein once. The data show some 470,000 distinct CDR3 sequences, roughly a fifth seen once. The germline CDR1 and CDR2 sequences are MDHEN and SYDVKM. The CDR3 extends over 16 amino acids. The V and J ends lost 4 bases and 3 bases respectively, with 16 bases between them. The record originates from a study of regulatory T cells in long-lasting Graves disease. General observations from the study: Persistent disease exhibited a predilection for TRBV28, TRBJ1-2 and TRBJ2-5. Newly diagnosed Graves' patients had higher TCR diversity than persistent ones.

The chain recombines TRBV28 with TRBJ1-5; a possible D gene is TRBD1 (6 bases). The sequence was collected from a female donor with Graves disease. The specimen comprised peripheral blood mononuclear cells (PBMCs), sampled when the disease was refractory, from a patient treated with antithyroid drugs. In DNA, the CDR3 is TGTGCCAGCAGTTCCGGACAGACTCTTCTCAATCAGCCCCAGCATTTT. Translation gives CASSSGQTLLNQPQHF. Looking up the rest from reference TRBV28 and TRBJ1-5 gives the full variable domain: DVKVTQSSRYLVKRTGEKVFLECVQDMDHENMFWYRQDPGLGLRLIYFSYDVKMKEKGDIPEGYSVSREKKERFSLILESASTNQTSMYLCASSSGQTLLNQPQHFGDGTRLSIL.